This entry concerns a single TCR beta chain. These data are taken from a study of blood T cell repertoires in COVID-19. In the study overall: Whether acute or convalescent, the COVID-19 samples came from the United States, Italy and Spain. The analysed material was cDNA or gDNA that came from T cells, B-cell-depleted T cells, or PBMCs.

Germline V gene sequence: CDR1 GTSNPN, CDR2 SVGIG (reference sequence). The CDR3 runs 14 residues. V lost 3 bases, J lost 4 bases, and 13 bases lay in between. Original processing methods: How many nucleated cells were present was estimated from reference gene primer amplification. Clones were sequenced by immunoSEQ multiplex PCR, and TCRdb holds only the in-frame ones, with some missing. The V and J calls and clone size were taken over from that table, and D and trimming were inferred from the DNA. The data contain more than 250,000 clones, roughly 91% of them singletons. Sequencing was performed on peripheral blood. The TCR originated in a man aged 50 to 60 with active or convalescent COVID-19. V gene TRBV30 combines with J gene TRBJ1-5; the D gene is possibly TRBD1 (5 bases). The CDR3 region has the DNA TGTGCCTGGAGGCCAGGGTTCGGAAATCAGCCCCAGCATTTT. This gives the protein CAWRPGFGNQPQHF.